The next 21 T cell receptor beta chains were all read from a single sample in a study of T cell repertoires in cytomegalovirus infection. These TCRs' antigens remain unknown. TCRdb re-called the reads through MiXCR, storing one row per CDR3 protein. The sample gives roughly 350,000 distinct CDR3 sequences, approximately 30% of which show up once; roughly 13% is in the top ten. This specimen consisted of cultured PBMCs, obtained from culture after CMV antigen stimulation. The receptors originated from a human donor in good health (CMV status not recorded). Some clones in this sample may be carry-over from other donors' samples.

This clonotype was picked up many times. The rearrangement uses TRBV7-8 and TRBJ2-7, with 9 bases matching TRBD2. This CDR3 is 15 amino acids long. Germline values: CDR1 SGHVS, CDR2 FQNEAQ. V shed 0 bases, J shed 0 bases, and the junction held 0 bases outside the gene matches. This CDR3 is CASSLASGSSYEQYF. CDR3 nucleotides: TGTGCCAGCAGCTTAGCTAGCGGGAGCTCCTACGAGCAGTACTTC.

The rearrangement uses TRBV6-2 or TRBV6-3 and TRBJ1-2; maybe TRBD1 (5 bases). This CDR3 is built from 15 residues. V gave up 8 bases and J gave up 2 bases, with 18 bases separating them. The V gene's germline CDR1 is MNHEY and CDR2 SVGEGT. The CDR3 DNA reads TGTGCCAGCGAGAACCGTGGGACTCGCAACTATGGCTACACCTTC. It encodes CASENRGTRNYGYTF.

In this sample, this clonotype turned up a few times. The chain links TRBV2 to TRBJ2-7; D may be TRBD1 (5 bases). V lost 0 bases and J 8 bases, leaving 17 bases between the germline ends. The CDR3 spans 15 residues. Germline loops: CDR1 SNHLY, CDR2 FYNNEI. As DNA, the CDR3 is TGTGCCAGCAGTGAAGCGCTTCGGGCAGGGTATCAGCAGTACGTC. This translates into CASSEALRAGYQQYV.

This chain joins TRBV5-1 and TRBJ2-2, with 7 bases matching TRBD1. Germline V lookup: CDR1 SGHRS, CDR2 YFSETQ. The CDR3 has 15 amino acids. The ends lost 4 bases at V and 6 bases at J; junction bases unmatched: 9. CDR3 residues: CASSPTGVRAGELFF. The CDR3 coding sequence is TGCGCCAGCAGCCCCACAGGGGTTAGGGCCGGGGAGCTGTTTTTT.

J is TRBJ2-7 and V is TRBV2; TRBD2 is a possible D gene (5 bases). The germline V and J ends were trimmed by 6 bases and 5 bases, with 32 bases remaining between them. Germline assignment: CDR1 SNHLY and CDR2 FYNNEI. This CDR3 comprises 19 residues. The CDR3 DNA is TGTGCCAGCAGCTTGGGCCCCGGACTTAGCGCGCTGTCCGACGACGAGCAGTACGTC. It codes for CASSLGPGLSALSDDEQYV.

This clonotype appeared a few times. The chain links TRBV29-1 to TRBJ2-1; unclear D gene. CDR3 size: 14 residues. CDR1 and CDR2 from the germline V gene are SQVTM and ANQGSEA. With 3 bases removed from V and 0 bases from J, the gap between germline ends came to 9 bases. This CDR3 reads CSVEDPGSYNEQFF. The CDR3 bases are TGCAGCGTTGAGGATCCGGGCTCCTACAATGAGCAGTTCTTC.

This clonotype was counted ten times or more. V usage is TRBV4-3 and J usage is TRBJ1-5; D is ambiguous. The V end was cut by 0 bases, the J end by 1 base, with 7 bases between. The CDR3 runs 15 residues. Germline CDR1 and CDR2: LGHNA and YSLEER. The CDR3 region is CASSQERHSNQPQHF. CDR3 bases: TGCGCCAGCAGCCAAGAACGACACAGCAATCAGCCCCAGCATTTT.

J is TRBJ2-3 and V is TRBV24-1; D unclear. Per the germline V gene, CDR1 is KGHDR and CDR2 is SFDVKD. This CDR3 is built from 13 residues. With 4 bases removed from V and 5 bases from J, the gap between germline ends came to 9 bases. Here the CDR3 reads CATSDQTVDTQYF. CDR3 nucleotides: TGTGCCACCAGTGACCAGACCGTAGATACGCAGTATTTT.

This clonotype turned up a few times. V usage is TRBV28 and J usage is TRBJ1-1; D gene ambiguous. Trimming shortened V by 1 base and J by 1 base, and 10 bases separated the two germline ends. CDR1 MDHEN and CDR2 SYDVKM come from the germline V gene. The CDR3 sequence is 15 residues long. The CDR3 reads CASSLSGAGNTEAFF. CDR3 in DNA: TGTGCCAGCAGTTTATCCGGCGCAGGGAACACTGAAGCTTTCTTT.

The chain joins TRBV24-1 to TRBJ2-3; D gene unclear. In germline, CDR1 is KGHDR, CDR2 SFDVKD. The CDR3 runs 19 residues. With 1 base removed from V and 1 base from J, the gap between germline ends came to 20 bases. CDR3 sequence reads: CATSDFRSQDLSGTDTQYF. Written as DNA, the CDR3 is TGTGCCACCAGTGATTTCCGGAGTCAAGACTTGTCTGGCACAGATACGCAGTATTTT.

J is TRBJ1-1 and V is TRBV27; 8 bases are shared with TRBD1. V was pared by 0 bases and J by 5 bases, with 5 bases of the junction left unmatched. Germline values: CDR1 MNHEY, CDR2 SMNVEV (reference sequence). CDR3 size: 15 residues. The CDR3 loop is CASSLSKQGGTEAFF. Written as DNA, the CDR3 is TGTGCCAGCAGTTTATCGAAACAGGGGGGGACTGAAGCTTTCTTT.

Only a few counts were recorded for this clonotype. The rearrangement links TRBV10-3 to TRBJ2-5, with TRBD2 identical over 7 bases. This CDR3 region has 15 residues. Trimming at V came to 3 bases and at J to 4 bases, leaving 8 bases not matched to a gene. Germline assignment: CDR1 ENHRY and CDR2 SYGVKD. DNA for the CDR3: TGTGCCATCAGTGAAGGGACGGGAGGCCGAGAGACCCAGTACTTC. Its translation: CAISEGTGGRETQYF.

The chain links TRBV6-1 to TRBJ2-7; TRBD2 aligns across 8 bases. This CDR3 has 13 amino acids. Germline CDR1 is MNHNS and CDR2 is SASEGT. J gave up 8 bases and V 6 bases, and 9 bases lay outside the gene matches. The CDR3 loop is CASSHGGGDKQYF. The CDR3, as DNA: TGTGCCAGCAGCCACGGGGGGGGGGATAAGCAGTACTTC.

The J gene is TRBJ1-2, the V gene TRBV7-2; maybe TRBD1 (5 bases). The V end was cut by 5 bases, the J end by 13 bases, with 17 bases between. The CDR3 has 12 residues. Germline values: CDR1 SGHTA, CDR2 FQGNSA. CDR3 nucleotide sequence: TGTGCCAGCAGCCCGCGGGGGGGTGGGGCCACCTTC. The encoded protein is CASSPRGGGATF.

This clonotype was observed a handful of times. J is TRBJ2-5 and V is TRBV7-2; D unresolved. The length of the CDR3 is 15 residues. The V end lost 2 bases, the J end lost 1 base, and 11 bases lay between the germline ends. Looked up from germline, CDR1 is SGHTA and CDR2 is FQGNSA. The CDR3 DNA reads as TGTGCCAGCAGCTTACGGTTGGACCTCCAAGAGACCCAGTACTTC. Its translation is CASSLRLDLQETQYF.

This chain uses TRBV18 with TRBJ2-5, with 10 bases identical to TRBD1. The germline V gene encodes CDR1 KGHSH and CDR2 LQKENI. J was trimmed by 5 bases and V by 1 base; bases with no gene match: 10. CDR3 length: 17 amino acids. CDR3 nucleotides: TGTGCCAGCTCACCACTAAGAGGACAGGGGGGAACGGAGACCCAGTACTTC. Translation gives CASSPLRGQGGTETQYF.

The rearrangement uses TRBV6-1 and TRBJ1-2, with D maybe TRBD1 (5 bases). V dropped 5 bases and J dropped 3 bases, with 19 bases sitting between them. CDR3 size: 16 residues. Germline V gene sequence: CDR1 MNHNS, CDR2 SASEGT. CDR3 in amino acids: CASSPNWQGRDYGYTF. The CDR3, as DNA: TGTGCCAGCAGTCCCAATTGGCAGGGAAGAGACTATGGCTACACCTTC.

This clonotype was counted at least ten times. The genes are TRBV7-2 and TRBJ2-3; D may be TRBD2 (5 bases). Germline CDR1 reads SGHTA; CDR2 reads FQGNSA. Trimming shortened V by 6 bases and J by 0 bases, and 16 bases separated the two germline ends. The CDR3 runs to 16 residues. The CDR3 nucleotides read TGTGCCAGCAGAACCTCGGGGATCCTTAGCACAGATACGCAGTATTTT. It is translated as CASRTSGILSTDTQYF.

This clonotype has a handful of counts. V usage is TRBV7-8 and J usage is TRBJ2-5, with TRBD2 identical over 14 bases. In germline, CDR1 is SGHVS, CDR2 FQNEAQ. The CDR3 runs 17 residues. Trimming took 1 base from V and 4 from J; bases not matched to a gene: 5. The CDR3 loop reads CASSLGLAGGGPETQYF. The CDR3 DNA follows: TGTGCCAGCAGCTTAGGACTAGCGGGAGGGGGTCCAGAGACCCAGTACTTC.

The chain is built from TRBV28 and TRBJ2-7; D possibly corresponds to TRBD2 (5 bases). The CDR3 consists of 11 residues. The V gene's germline CDR1 is MDHEN and CDR2 SYDVKM. The germline V and J ends were trimmed by 6 bases and 7 bases, with 10 bases remaining between them. The CDR3 bases are TGTGCCAGCAGAGCCCGGGGTGAGCAGTACTTC. Its protein product is CASRARGEQYF.

In this sample, this clonotype turned up a few times. The V gene is TRBV10-3, the J gene TRBJ2-1, with 9 bases matching TRBD2. The germline gives CDR1 ENHRY, CDR2 SYGVKD. After removal of 2 bases from V and 0 bases from J, the junction contained 2 bases not matched to a gene. CDR3 length: 16 amino acids. The DNA of the CDR3 is TGTGCCATCAGTGAGGTAGCGGGAGCCTCCTACAATGAGCAGTTCTTC. Protein sequence: CAISEVAGASYNEQFF.